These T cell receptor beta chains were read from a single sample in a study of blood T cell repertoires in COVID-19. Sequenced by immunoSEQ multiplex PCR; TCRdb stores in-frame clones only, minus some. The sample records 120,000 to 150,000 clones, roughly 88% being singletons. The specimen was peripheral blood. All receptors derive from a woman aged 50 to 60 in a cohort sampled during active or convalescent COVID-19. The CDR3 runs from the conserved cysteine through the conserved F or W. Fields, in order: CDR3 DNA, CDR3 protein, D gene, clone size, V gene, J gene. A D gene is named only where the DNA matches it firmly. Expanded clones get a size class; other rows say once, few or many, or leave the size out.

CDR3nt: TGCAGTGCTAGTAATCGGGAAAAGGGCACAGATACGCAGTATTTT; CDR3aa: CSASNREKGTDTQYF; d_gene: -; abundance: once; v_gene: TRBV20-1; j_gene: TRBJ2-3
CDR3nt: TGTGCCAGCTCACCTGGGACAGGGGCTGGAAACACCATATATTTT; CDR3aa: CASSPGTGAGNTIYF; d_gene: TRBD1; abundance: few; v_gene: TRBV18; j_gene: TRBJ1-3
CDR3nt: TGTGCCAGCAGCCCGGATCAGTCGGGGGGGGGCACAGATACGCAGTATTTT; CDR3aa: CASSPDQSGGGTDTQYF; d_gene: TRBD2; abundance: -; v_gene: TRBV3-1/TRBV3-2; j_gene: TRBJ2-3
CDR3nt: TGTGCCAGCAGCTTAGGGTGGGAGCGGGGGGACGACAATGAGCAGTTCTTC; CDR3aa: CASSLGWERGDDNEQFF; d_gene: TRBD2; abundance: once; v_gene: TRBV11-3; j_gene: TRBJ2-1
CDR3nt: TGTGCCAGTAGTAGCCCTTGGGGGGAGAGCACAGATACGCAGTATTTT; CDR3aa: CASSSPWGESTDTQYF; d_gene: -; abundance: -; v_gene: TRBV19; j_gene: TRBJ2-3
CDR3nt: TGTGCTAGTGGTTTGGTTAGCGCCGACAGGGATACGCAGTATTTT; CDR3aa: CASGLVSADRDTQYF; d_gene: -; abundance: -; v_gene: TRBV12-5; j_gene: TRBJ2-3
CDR3nt: TGCGCCAGCAGCTCTACAGGGGGAAATGAAAAACTGTTTTTT; CDR3aa: CASSSTGGNEKLFF; d_gene: TRBD1; abundance: -; v_gene: TRBV5-1; j_gene: TRBJ1-4
CDR3nt: TGTGCCAGCAGCTTGCGGCCTGCAGGGGGAAGGGGCGCAGATACGCAGTATTTT; CDR3aa: CASSLRPAGGRGADTQYF; d_gene: TRBD1; abundance: -; v_gene: TRBV5-5; j_gene: TRBJ2-3
CDR3nt: TGTGCCTGGAGTGCCCTCTCCTACGAGCAGTACTTC; CDR3aa: CAWSALSYEQYF; d_gene: -; abundance: -; v_gene: TRBV30; j_gene: TRBJ2-7
CDR3nt: TGTGCCAGCAGCTTAAATGTTATGAACACTGAAGCTTTCTTT; CDR3aa: CASSLNVMNTEAFF; d_gene: -; abundance: -; v_gene: TRBV7-8; j_gene: TRBJ1-1
CDR3nt: TGTGCCAGTAATGGGCTGAGGAACACTGAAGCTTTCTTT; CDR3aa: CASNGLRNTEAFF; d_gene: -; abundance: -; v_gene: TRBV2; j_gene: TRBJ1-1
CDR3nt: TGCGCCAGCAGCTTAAGCTACCAGGGATATCAGCCCCAGCATTTT; CDR3aa: CASSLSYQGYQPQHF; d_gene: -; abundance: -; v_gene: TRBV5-1; j_gene: TRBJ1-5
CDR3nt: TGTGCCAGCAGTGGAGGGGGAACTTCTACGTACAATGAGCAGTTCTTC; CDR3aa: CASSGGGTSTYNEQFF; d_gene: -; abundance: -; v_gene: TRBV6-1; j_gene: TRBJ2-1
CDR3nt: TGTGCCAGCAGCTACGGAGGGGCCCACTTGGGGACCCAGTACTTC; CDR3aa: CASSYGGAHLGTQYF; d_gene: -; abundance: -; v_gene: TRBV3-1/TRBV3-2; j_gene: TRBJ2-5
CDR3nt: TGTGCCTGCCAGGGGAACTCTGGGGCCAACGTCCTGACTTTC; CDR3aa: CACQGNSGANVLTF; d_gene: -; abundance: -; v_gene: TRBV30; j_gene: TRBJ2-6
CDR3nt: TGTGCCAGCAGCCCTTCTAGCGGGGGAAGCTCCTACAATGAGCAGTTCTTC; CDR3aa: CASSPSSGGSSYNEQFF; d_gene: TRBD2; abundance: -; v_gene: TRBV7-7; j_gene: TRBJ2-1
CDR3nt: TGTGCCAGTAGCCTTACAGGTTCTCTGTTCCCTGAAGCTTTCTTT; CDR3aa: CASSLTGSLFPEAFF; d_gene: -; abundance: many; v_gene: TRBV19; j_gene: TRBJ1-1
CDR3nt: TGTGCCACCCTCCGGGACAGGGGCGCTGAAGCTTTCTTT; CDR3aa: CATLRDRGAEAFF; d_gene: TRBD1; abundance: -; v_gene: TRBV10-3; j_gene: TRBJ1-1
CDR3nt: TGTGCCAGCAGTGAACAGTGGAACACTGAAGCTTTCTTT; CDR3aa: CASSEQWNTEAFF; d_gene: -; abundance: -; v_gene: TRBV2; j_gene: TRBJ1-1
CDR3nt: TGTGCCACCAGCAGAGATCGCGGCAGTCCAGCCCAGCATTTT; CDR3aa: CATSRDRGSPAQHF; d_gene: -; abundance: -; v_gene: TRBV15; j_gene: TRBJ1-5
CDR3nt: TGTGCCAGCAGCCAGTGGACAGGCAATGAGCAGTTCTTC; CDR3aa: CASSQWTGNEQFF; d_gene: TRBD1; abundance: once; v_gene: TRBV5-5; j_gene: TRBJ2-1
CDR3nt: TGTGCCAGTAGTATAGATACAGTGATCTATGGCTACACCTTC; CDR3aa: CASSIDTVIYGYTF; d_gene: -; abundance: -; v_gene: TRBV19; j_gene: TRBJ1-2
CDR3nt: TGTGCCAGCAGTGACCAGGGGGCCTACCAAGAGACCCAGTACTTC; CDR3aa: CASSDQGAYQETQYF; d_gene: TRBD1; abundance: -; v_gene: TRBV25-1; j_gene: TRBJ2-5
CDR3nt: TGCGCCAGCAGCCGGGAGGCAGATTATAATTCACCCCTCCACTTT; CDR3aa: CASSREADYNSPLHF; d_gene: -; abundance: -; v_gene: TRBV5-1; j_gene: TRBJ1-6
CDR3nt: TGTGCCAGCAGTGCCCGAGAGACCCAGTACTTC; CDR3aa: CASSARETQYF; d_gene: -; abundance: -; v_gene: TRBV2; j_gene: TRBJ2-5
CDR3nt: TGTGCCAGCAGGGTGCTAATGAACACTGAAGCTTTCTTT; CDR3aa: CASRVLMNTEAFF; d_gene: -; abundance: -; v_gene: TRBV6-6; j_gene: TRBJ1-1
CDR3nt: TGCGCCAGCAGCTTAGATCAGGGGGAGACCCAGTACTTC; CDR3aa: CASSLDQGETQYF; d_gene: -; abundance: -; v_gene: TRBV5-1; j_gene: TRBJ2-5
CDR3nt: TGTGCCATCAGTGAGTCGTTGGGCCCCACAGATACGCAGTATTTT; CDR3aa: CAISESLGPTDTQYF; d_gene: -; abundance: once; v_gene: TRBV10-3; j_gene: TRBJ2-3
CDR3nt: TGTGCCAGCAGCCCTTTACCGACTAGCGGGGGACAGGGGCTCTACGAGCAGTACTTC; CDR3aa: CASSPLPTSGGQGLYEQYF; d_gene: TRBD2; abundance: -; v_gene: TRBV3-1/TRBV3-2; j_gene: TRBJ2-7
CDR3nt: TGTGCTAGCAGCTTGGGGAAAGGGACTATCCAAGAGACCCAGTACTTC; CDR3aa: CASSLGKGTIQETQYF; d_gene: TRBD2; abundance: -; v_gene: TRBV7-7; j_gene: TRBJ2-5
CDR3nt: TGCGCCAGCTGCGACGGACAGAGCTCTGGAAACACCATATATTTT; CDR3aa: CASCDGQSSGNTIYF; d_gene: -; abundance: -; v_gene: TRBV5-1; j_gene: TRBJ1-3
CDR3nt: TGTGCCAGCAGCGTAGAGGAAAGCGGGGGACAGTCTACGCAGTATTTT; CDR3aa: CASSVEESGGQSTQYF; d_gene: -; abundance: -; v_gene: TRBV9; j_gene: TRBJ2-3
CDR3nt: TGCAGCGTTGCCGGGACAGCATTTTACGAAGCTTTCTTT; CDR3aa: CSVAGTAFYEAFF; d_gene: TRBD1; abundance: -; v_gene: TRBV29-1; j_gene: TRBJ1-1
CDR3nt: TGCGCCAGCAGCCACGGACAGGCCGGGGATACGCAGTATTTT; CDR3aa: CASSHGQAGDTQYF; d_gene: TRBD1; abundance: many; v_gene: TRBV5-1; j_gene: TRBJ2-3
CDR3nt: TGCGCCAGCAGCTTGGTGGAACAGACCGGGGAGCTGTTTTTT; CDR3aa: CASSLVEQTGELFF; d_gene: -; abundance: -; v_gene: TRBV5-1; j_gene: TRBJ2-2
CDR3nt: TGTGCCAGCAGCCAAGATACGGGAACTGAAGCTTTCTTT; CDR3aa: CASSQDTGTEAFF; d_gene: -; abundance: once; v_gene: TRBV4-2; j_gene: TRBJ1-1
CDR3nt: TGTGCCAGCTCACCAGGCTCAACTAATGAAAAACTGTTTTTT; CDR3aa: CASSPGSTNEKLFF; d_gene: -; abundance: -; v_gene: TRBV18; j_gene: TRBJ1-4
CDR3nt: TGTGCCACCAGTGGGTCGAGCGGGGGCACAGATACGCAGTATTTT; CDR3aa: CATSGSSGGTDTQYF; d_gene: TRBD2; abundance: -; v_gene: TRBV24-1; j_gene: TRBJ2-3
CDR3nt: TGCGCCAGCAGCCAAGGCGATCAGGGGTGGACTGAAGCTTTCTTT; CDR3aa: CASSQGDQGWTEAFF; d_gene: -; abundance: -; v_gene: TRBV4-1; j_gene: TRBJ1-1
CDR3nt: TGTGCCAGCAGTTTAGCGCGTCCAGGTCTGGTCTTC; CDR3aa: CASSLARPGLVF; d_gene: -; abundance: once; v_gene: TRBV12-3/TRBV12-4; j_gene: TRBJ2-1
CDR3nt: TGTGCCAGTATCGAATGGAAGGCAGGGTCGGACGGCTACACCTTC; CDR3aa: CASIEWKAGSDGYTF; d_gene: -; abundance: -; v_gene: TRBV19; j_gene: TRBJ1-2
CDR3nt: TGTGCCAGCATCAGGGAGCGGGGGGTCGGAGATACGCAGTATTTT; CDR3aa: CASIRERGVGDTQYF; d_gene: TRBD2; abundance: few; v_gene: TRBV2; j_gene: TRBJ2-3
CDR3nt: TGTGCCAGCAGTGAAGCGCTTGGAGGGAATGAAAAACTGTTTTTT; CDR3aa: CASSEALGGNEKLFF; d_gene: -; abundance: few; v_gene: TRBV6-1; j_gene: TRBJ1-4
CDR3nt: TGTGCCAGCAGCCTCGGGGGGGGGCACACCGGGGAGCTGTTTTTT; CDR3aa: CASSLGGGHTGELFF; d_gene: TRBD2; abundance: -; v_gene: TRBV11-2; j_gene: TRBJ2-2
CDR3nt: TGTGCCAGCAGTATTCGGACAGGGGGGAACTATGGCTACACCTTC; CDR3aa: CASSIRTGGNYGYTF; d_gene: TRBD1; abundance: -; v_gene: TRBV6-5; j_gene: TRBJ1-2
CDR3nt: TGCGCCAGCCAGGGACAGGGATCGGAAAAACTGTTTTTT; CDR3aa: CASQGQGSEKLFF; d_gene: TRBD1; abundance: -; v_gene: TRBV5-1; j_gene: TRBJ1-4
CDR3nt: TGTGCCAGTAGTATCGGGACAGGGCCTTTCTCTGGAAACACCATATATTTT; CDR3aa: CASSIGTGPFSGNTIYF; d_gene: TRBD1; abundance: few; v_gene: TRBV19; j_gene: TRBJ1-3
CDR3nt: TGTGCCAGCAGCAGTGGAGGGCAGTACAATGAGCAGTTCTTC; CDR3aa: CASSSGGQYNEQFF; d_gene: -; abundance: -; v_gene: TRBV3-1/TRBV3-2; j_gene: TRBJ2-1
CDR3nt: TGTGCCAGCAGCCCAAGAGAGCGGACCTACAATGAGCAGTTCTTC; CDR3aa: CASSPRERTYNEQFF; d_gene: -; abundance: -; v_gene: TRBV5-4; j_gene: TRBJ2-1
CDR3nt: TGTGCCAGTAAGAGCTCCTATAATTCACCCCTCCACTTT; CDR3aa: CASKSSYNSPLHF; d_gene: -; abundance: -; v_gene: TRBV12-3/TRBV12-4; j_gene: TRBJ1-6
CDR3nt: TGTGCCAGCAGCCAAGCCGGGGGGGGCCACAATGAGCAGTTCTTC; CDR3aa: CASSQAGGGHNEQFF; d_gene: TRBD2; abundance: -; v_gene: TRBV3-1/TRBV3-2; j_gene: TRBJ2-1
CDR3nt: TGTGCCAGCAGCCAAGTGCGCAGGGCCCCTGGAAACACCATATATTTT; CDR3aa: CASSQVRRAPGNTIYF; d_gene: -; abundance: -; v_gene: TRBV3-1/TRBV3-2; j_gene: TRBJ1-3
CDR3nt: TGTGCCAGCAGTGCTTACTCTGGGGCCAACGTCCTGACTTTC; CDR3aa: CASSAYSGANVLTF; d_gene: -; abundance: -; v_gene: TRBV25-1; j_gene: TRBJ2-6
CDR3nt: TGTGCCAGCAGTTACTCGGGCAGGGGCGATGAGCAGTTCTTC; CDR3aa: CASSYSGRGDEQFF; d_gene: -; abundance: -; v_gene: TRBV6-5; j_gene: TRBJ2-1
CDR3nt: TGCAGCGTTGGCGGGGGGGCTCTGAACACCGGGGAGCTGTTTTTT; CDR3aa: CSVGGGALNTGELFF; d_gene: TRBD2; abundance: -; v_gene: TRBV29-1; j_gene: TRBJ2-2